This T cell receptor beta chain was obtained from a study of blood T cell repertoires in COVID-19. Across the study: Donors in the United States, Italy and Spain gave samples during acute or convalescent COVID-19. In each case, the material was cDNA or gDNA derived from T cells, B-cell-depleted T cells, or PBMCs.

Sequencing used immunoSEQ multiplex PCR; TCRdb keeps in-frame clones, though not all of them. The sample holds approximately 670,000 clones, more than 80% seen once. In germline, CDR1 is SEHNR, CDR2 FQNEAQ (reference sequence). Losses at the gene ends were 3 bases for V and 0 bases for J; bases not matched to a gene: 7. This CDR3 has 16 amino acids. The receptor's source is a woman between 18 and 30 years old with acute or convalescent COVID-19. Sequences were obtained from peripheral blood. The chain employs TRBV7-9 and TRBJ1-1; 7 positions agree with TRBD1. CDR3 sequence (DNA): TGTGCCAGCAGCTTCCCGACAGGGCAATTGAACACTGAAGCTTTCTTT. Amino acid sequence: CASSFPTGQLNTEAFF.